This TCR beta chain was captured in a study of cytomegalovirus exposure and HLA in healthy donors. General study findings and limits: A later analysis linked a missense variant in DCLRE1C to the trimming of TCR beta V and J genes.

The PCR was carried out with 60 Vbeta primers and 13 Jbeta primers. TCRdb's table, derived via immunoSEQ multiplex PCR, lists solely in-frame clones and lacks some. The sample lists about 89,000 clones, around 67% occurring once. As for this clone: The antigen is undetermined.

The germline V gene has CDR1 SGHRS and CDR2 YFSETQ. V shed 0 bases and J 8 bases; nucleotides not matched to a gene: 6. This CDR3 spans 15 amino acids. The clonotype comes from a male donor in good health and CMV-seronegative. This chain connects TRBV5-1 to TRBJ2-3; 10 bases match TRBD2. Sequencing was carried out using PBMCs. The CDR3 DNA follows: TGCGCCAGCAGCTTGGGAATCCAGCGGGAGGGTACGCAGTATTTT. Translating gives CASSLGIQREGTQYF.